This note documents a single TCR beta chain sequence. Its antigen remains unidentified. 5'RACE template switching produced TCR cDNA carrying a universal primer site and UMIs. TCRdb redid the calling of the 5' RACE reads with MiXCR, one entry per CDR3 protein. The table shows a few hundred thousand distinct CDR3 sequences, with 8.1% occurring only once. The CDR3 sequence is 16 residues long. Germline V gene data show CDR1 as SGHDN and CDR2 as FVKESK. V lost 4 bases and J lost 0; bases outside the gene matches: 6. This entry belongs to a study of T cells after yellow fever vaccination. Study summary: Libraries from low-cell-number fractions were prepared with the SMART-Seq v4 Ultra Low Input RNA kit. Study findings and constraints: Some clonotypes were seen in both the CD4 and the CD8 compartments. These made up a small share and likely arose from convergent recombination. Researchers cautioned that FACS-sorted repertoires could harbor abundant clonotypes contaminating from the bulk population.

The specimen was PBMCs, collected around 45 days after the first yellow fever vaccination. The rearrangement uses TRBV14 and TRBJ2-5, with TRBD2 identical over 9 bases. The receptor's source is a young man who received the YFV17D yellow fever vaccine. CDR3 amino acids: CASSPGLALNQETQYF. CDR3 nucleotides: TGTGCCAGCAGCCCTGGACTAGCGCTTAACCAAGAGACCCAGTACTTC. The variable domain in full, completed from reference TRBV14 and TRBJ2-5, reads EAGVTQFPSHSVIEKGQTVTLRCDPISGHDNLYWYRRVMGKEIKFLLHFVKESKQDESGMPNNRFLAERTGGTYSTLKVQPAELEDSGVYFCASSPGLALNQETQYFGPGTRLLVL.